This T cell receptor beta chain was recorded in a study of CD8 T cells in ankylosing spondylitis. From the 5' RACE reads, TCRdb called clonotypes with MiXCR, one entry per CDR3 protein. The table lists just under 350,000 distinct CDR3 sequences, under 15% of them singletons. This clonotype was detected only a few times. The antigen is undetermined. Study-level results: Peripheral blood held disease-linked clones only at relatively low frequency, and these were CD8+.

Sequenced input: blood, either unsorted or a sorted T cell fraction (not recorded which). This receptor was obtained from a male donor with ankylosing spondylitis or in good health (not recorded which).

CDR3 sequence (DNA): TGTGCCAGCAGTCCCCGGACAGGGTATTCACCCCTCCACTTT. Its protein is CASSPRTGYSPLHF. V and J are TRBV12-3 or TRBV12-4 and TRBJ1-6; TRBD1 matches at 8 bases. This CDR3 comprises 14 residues. The V and J ends lost 5 bases and 8 bases, in that order; junction bases with no gene match: 5.